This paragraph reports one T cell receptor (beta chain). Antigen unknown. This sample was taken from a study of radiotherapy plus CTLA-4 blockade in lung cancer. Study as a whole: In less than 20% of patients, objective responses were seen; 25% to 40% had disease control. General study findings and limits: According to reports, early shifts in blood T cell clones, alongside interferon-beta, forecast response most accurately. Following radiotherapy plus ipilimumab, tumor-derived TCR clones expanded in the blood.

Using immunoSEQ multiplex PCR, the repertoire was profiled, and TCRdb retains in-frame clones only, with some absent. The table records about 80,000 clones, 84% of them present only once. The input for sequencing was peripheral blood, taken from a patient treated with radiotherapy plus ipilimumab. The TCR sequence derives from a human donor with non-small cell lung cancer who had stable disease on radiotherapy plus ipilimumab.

This CDR3 reads CATSRDGTEYNEQFF. The DNA of the CDR3 is TGTGCCACCAGCAGAGATGGGACGGAGTACAATGAGCAGTTCTTC. The chain carries TRBV15 and TRBJ2-1; perhaps D is TRBD1 or TRBD2 (5 bases each). CDR3 size: 15 residues. Germline CDR1 LNHNV, CDR2 YYDKDF (reference sequence). V was clipped by 0 bases and J by 4 bases, with 10 bases between them.